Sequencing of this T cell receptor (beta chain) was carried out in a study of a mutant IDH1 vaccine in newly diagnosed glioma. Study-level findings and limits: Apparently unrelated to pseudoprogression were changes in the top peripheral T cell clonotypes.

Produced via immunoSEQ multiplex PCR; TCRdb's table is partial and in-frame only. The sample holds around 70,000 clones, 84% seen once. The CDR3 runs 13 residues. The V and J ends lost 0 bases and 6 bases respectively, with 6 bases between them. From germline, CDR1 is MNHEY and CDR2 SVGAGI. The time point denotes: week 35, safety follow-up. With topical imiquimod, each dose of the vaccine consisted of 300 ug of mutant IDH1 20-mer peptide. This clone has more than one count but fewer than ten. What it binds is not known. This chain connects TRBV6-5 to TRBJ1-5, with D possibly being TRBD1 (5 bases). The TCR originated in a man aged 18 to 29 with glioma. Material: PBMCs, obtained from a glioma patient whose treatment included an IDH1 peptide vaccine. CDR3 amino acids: CASSYSGTQPQHF. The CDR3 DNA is TGTGCCAGCAGTTACTCAGGGACTCAGCCCCAGCATTTT.